This is a list of T cell receptor beta chains from one sample in a study of regulatory T cells in long-lasting Graves disease. TCRdb itself ran the multiplex PCR reads through MiXCR, one entry per CDR3 protein. The top ten hold less than 40% of the sample, which has fewer than 350,000 distinct CDR3 sequences, 15% to 20% seen once. The material was peripheral blood mononuclear cells (PBMCs), obtained at new diagnosis, from a patient treated with antithyroid drugs. The receptors here all came from a female donor with Graves disease. Each CDR3 is given with its conserved first and last residue. D genes are given only for firm matches. Clone size is not always given. Where it is, it says once, few, many or a class for expanded clones.

J	size	V	D	DNA	CDR3
TRBJ2-7	NA	TRBV5-1	NA	TGCGCCAGCAGCTCCGGGGCCACAGTTGGCGAGCAGTACTTC	CASSSGATVGEQYF
TRBJ1-1	once	TRBV11-2	TRBD1	TGTGCCAGCTTAGACAGGGACGCTCTAAACACTGAAGCTTTCTTT	CASLDRDALNTEAFF
TRBJ2-5	many	TRBV7-9	TRBD2	TGTGCCAGCAGCCAAACGGGGCTAGCGGGAGGGCAAGAGCCCCAGTACTTC	CASSQTGLAGGQEPQYF
TRBJ2-7	NA	TRBV9	TRBD1	TGTGCCAGCAGCGAGGGACAGGGGGACTACGAGCAGTACTTC	CASSEGQGDYEQYF
TRBJ2-2	many	TRBV7-9	TRBD2	TGTGCCAGCAGCACCTCGGGACTAGCCGAGACCGGGGAGCTGTTTTTT	CASSTSGLAETGELFF
TRBJ1-5	NA	TRBV2	NA	TGTGCCAGCAGTGACGGGCGGAGCAATCAGCCCCAGCATTTT	CASSDGRSNQPQHF
TRBJ1-1	many	TRBV20-1	NA	TGCAGTGCTAGAGGCCCAGGGATAATTCAGGGCACTGAAGCTTTCTTT	CSARGPGIIQGTEAFF
TRBJ2-3	many	TRBV5-6	TRBD1	TGTGCCAGCAGCACCCGACAGGGTTCGGATACGCAGTATTTT	CASSTRQGSDTQYF
TRBJ2-2	many	TRBV15	TRBD2	TGTGCCACCAGCAGAGATACTAGCGGGAGGAGGAGCACCGGGGAGCTGTTTTTT	CATSRDTSGRRSTGELFF
TRBJ2-7	NA	TRBV14	NA	TGTGCCAGCAGCCTATCTTCACTCCAGGGGAAGGGGGTAACCTACGAGCAGTACTTC	CASSLSSLQGKGVTYEQYF
TRBJ1-1	NA	TRBV2	NA	TGTGCCAGCAGTGAAGAAGGACCGAACACTGAAGCTTTCTTT	CASSEEGPNTEAFF
TRBJ2-7	many	TRBV13	TRBD1	TGTGCCAGCAGCTTAGAAGACAGGGGAGACGAGCAGTACTTC	CASSLEDRGDEQYF
TRBJ2-3	NA	TRBV5-8	NA	TGTGCCAGCAGCCGGAGCGTCCGAAACACAGATACGCAGTATTTT	CASSRSVRNTDTQYF
TRBJ1-1	NA	TRBV19	NA	TGTGCCAGTAGTTCAGGGGTGCAGAACACTGAAGCTTTCTTT	CASSSGVQNTEAFF
TRBJ2-7	NA	TRBV11-3	TRBD2	TGTGCCAGCAGCTCCACCGGGACTAGCGGGAGGGTCGCGCAGTACTTC	CASSSTGTSGRVAQYF
TRBJ2-5	NA	TRBV2	TRBD1	TGTGCCAGCAGTGGGACAGGGGAATTTGGGACCCAGTACTTC	CASSGTGEFGTQYF
TRBJ2-3	NA	TRBV20-1	NA	TGCAGTGCCTCCGTAAAGGGACCCAGCACAGATACGCAGTATTTT	CSASVKGPSTDTQYF
TRBJ2-1	many	TRBV19	TRBD2	TGTGCCGGTAGTAGAATGCTAGCGGGTTACAATGAGCAGTTCTTC	CAGSRMLAGYNEQFF
TRBJ1-1	many	TRBV20-1	NA	TGCAGTGCCATTACCCCAGGGGCCGGAACTGAAGCTTTCTTT	CSAITPGAGTEAFF
TRBJ1-2	NA	TRBV9	TRBD1	TGTGCCAGCAGCGATTCCGTGGCAGGGGGGGGCTACTATGGCTACACCTTC	CASSDSVAGGGYYGYTF
TRBJ2-7	few	TRBV5-5	TRBD2	TGTGCCAGCAGTCTGGGGGGGAGCGGGAGAGCGACCTACGAGCAGTACTTC	CASSLGGSGRATYEQYF
TRBJ2-1	many	TRBV20-1	TRBD2	TGCAGTGCTAGAGTGGAAGCGGGAGAGGATGAGCAGTTCTTC	CSARVEAGEDEQFF
TRBJ1-1	many	TRBV6-2/TRBV6-3	NA	TGTGCCAGCAGTTACTCTTTGACAGGAAGCTTTTCGAACACTGAAGCTTTCTTT	CASSYSLTGSFSNTEAFF
TRBJ2-1	NA	TRBV5-4	TRBD2	TGTGCCAGCAGCCGGGGAGGGGGGACTAGCGGATACAATGAGCAGTTCTTC	CASSRGGGTSGYNEQFF
TRBJ2-5	few	TRBV30	TRBD1	TGTGCCTGGAGTACTAAGGGGGCGCGTTTCGAGACCCAGTACTTC	CAWSTKGARFETQYF
TRBJ1-1	NA	TRBV9	TRBD1	TGTGCCAGCAGCGTAGGAGTGGGACAGATGAACACTGAAGCTTTCTTT	CASSVGVGQMNTEAFF
TRBJ1-1	many	TRBV19	NA	TGTGCCAGTAGTCTCCGGGGGGGCTCGGGCACTGAAGCTTTCTTT	CASSLRGGSGTEAFF
TRBJ2-5	many	TRBV3-1	TRBD2	TGTGCCAGCAGCCAAGGGGGGGGACTAGCGTCTCTGGCCCAGTACTTC	CASSQGGGLASLAQYF
TRBJ2-4	many	TRBV15	NA	TGTGCCACCAGCTTGAGGGGTGGGACAAACATTCAGTACTTC	CATSLRGGTNIQYF
TRBJ2-2	few	TRBV5-1	NA	TGCGCCAGCAGCGCCGGACAGCTTAACACCGGGGAGCTGTTTTTT	CASSAGQLNTGELFF
TRBJ1-2	many	TRBV14	NA	TGTGCCAGCAGCCAAGATCTAAGGGAGAGCTACACCTTC	CASSQDLRESYTF
TRBJ2-2	many	TRBV2	TRBD1	TGTGCCAGCAGTTTGACAGGGGTAGGCACCGGGGAGCTGTTTTTT	CASSLTGVGTGELFF
TRBJ2-1	many	TRBV9	TRBD2	TGTGCCAGCAGCGAGCTAGCGGGGGGCTTAGCGGGAGCTCTGCACAATGAGCAGTTCTTC	CASSELAGGLAGALHNEQFF
TRBJ2-2	NA	TRBV6-1	NA	TGTGCCAGCAGTGAGAAGGCGGGGGCTAACACCGGGGAGCTGTTTTTT	CASSEKAGANTGELFF
TRBJ2-2	many	TRBV3-1	TRBD1	TGTGCCAGCAGCCAAGTAACGACAGGGTTGGGCACCGGGGAGCTGTTTTTT	CASSQVTTGLGTGELFF
TRBJ2-1	many	TRBV15	TRBD2	TGTGCCACCAGCAGACCGAGCGGGACTAGGAATGAGCAGTTCTTC	CATSRPSGTRNEQFF
TRBJ2-7	NA	TRBV6-1	NA	TGTGCCAGCAGACCCCGGGACGCCTACTACGAGCAGTACTTC	CASRPRDAYYEQYF
TRBJ1-3	NA	TRBV30	TRBD1	TGTGCCTGGAGGGGACAGGGCTATGGAAACACCATATATTTT	CAWRGQGYGNTIYF
TRBJ1-4	many	TRBV20-1	NA	TGCAGTGCTTCCCCGGGGGCGGAAGAAAAACTGTTTTTT	CSASPGAEEKLFF
TRBJ2-7	few	TRBV9	NA	TGTGCCAGCAGCGGGGACGGGAGACGGGACGAGCAGTACTTC	CASSGDGRRDEQYF
TRBJ1-6	many	TRBV30	NA	TGTGCCTGGAGCCAGGGCCTAAAGAATTCACCCCTCCACTTT	CAWSQGLKNSPLHF
TRBJ2-3	NA	TRBV20-1	TRBD1	TGCAGTGACAGGGGGGAAGGCACAGATACGCAGTATTTT	CSDRGEGTDTQYF
TRBJ2-2	many	TRBV12-3/TRBV12-4	NA	TGTGCCAGCAGTTTATTAGACAGGGAGGACACCGGGGAGCTGTTTTTT	CASSLLDREDTGELFF
TRBJ1-6	many	TRBV15	NA	TGTGCCACCAGCAGAGAAGACAGTAATAATTCACCCCTCCACTTT	CATSREDSNNSPLHF